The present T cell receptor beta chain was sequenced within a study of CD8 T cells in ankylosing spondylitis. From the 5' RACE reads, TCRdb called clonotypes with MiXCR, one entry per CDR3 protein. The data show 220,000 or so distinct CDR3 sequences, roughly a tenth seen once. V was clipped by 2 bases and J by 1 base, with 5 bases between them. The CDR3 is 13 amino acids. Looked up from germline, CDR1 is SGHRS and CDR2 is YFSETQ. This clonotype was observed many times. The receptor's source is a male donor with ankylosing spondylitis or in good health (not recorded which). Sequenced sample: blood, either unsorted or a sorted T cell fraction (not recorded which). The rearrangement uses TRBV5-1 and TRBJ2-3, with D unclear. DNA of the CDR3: TGCGCCAGCAGCTTTAGGGGCACAGATACGCAGTATTTT. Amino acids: CASSFRGTDTQYF.